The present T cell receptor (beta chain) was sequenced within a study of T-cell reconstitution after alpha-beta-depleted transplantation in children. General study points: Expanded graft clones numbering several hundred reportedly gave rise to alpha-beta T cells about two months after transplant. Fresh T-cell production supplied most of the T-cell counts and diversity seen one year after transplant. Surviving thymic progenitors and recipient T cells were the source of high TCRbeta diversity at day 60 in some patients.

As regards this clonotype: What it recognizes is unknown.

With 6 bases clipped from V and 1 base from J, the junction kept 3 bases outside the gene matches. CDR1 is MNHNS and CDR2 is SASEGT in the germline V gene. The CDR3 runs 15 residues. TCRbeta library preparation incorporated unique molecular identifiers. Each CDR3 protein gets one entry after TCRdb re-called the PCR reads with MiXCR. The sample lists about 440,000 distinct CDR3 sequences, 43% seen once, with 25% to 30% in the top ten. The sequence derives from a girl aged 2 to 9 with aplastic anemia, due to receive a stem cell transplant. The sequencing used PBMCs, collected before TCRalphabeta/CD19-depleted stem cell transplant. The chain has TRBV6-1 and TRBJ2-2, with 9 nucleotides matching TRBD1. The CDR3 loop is CASRPDRGNTGELFF. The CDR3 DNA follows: TGTGCCAGCAGACCGGACAGGGGGAACACCGGGGAGCTGTTTTTT.